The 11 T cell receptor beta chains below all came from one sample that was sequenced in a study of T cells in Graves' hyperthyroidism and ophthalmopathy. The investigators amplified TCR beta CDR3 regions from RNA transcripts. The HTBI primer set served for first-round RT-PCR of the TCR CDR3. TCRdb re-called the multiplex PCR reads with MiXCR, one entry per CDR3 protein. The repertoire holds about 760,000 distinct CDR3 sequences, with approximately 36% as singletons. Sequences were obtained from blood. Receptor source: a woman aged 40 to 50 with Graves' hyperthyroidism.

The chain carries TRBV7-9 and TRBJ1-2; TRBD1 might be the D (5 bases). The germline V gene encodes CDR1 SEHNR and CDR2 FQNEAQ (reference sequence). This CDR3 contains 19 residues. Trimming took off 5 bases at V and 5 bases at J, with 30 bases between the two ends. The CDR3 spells CASSEEKGRMPTRGYGYTF. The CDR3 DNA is TGTGCCAGCAGCGAGGAAAAGGGGAGGATGCCAACCCGCGGGTATGGCTACACCTTC.

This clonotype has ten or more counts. In nucleotides, the CDR3 is TGTGCCAGCAGCCCCCGTGAAGGGAGCACTGAAGCTTTCTTT. Its protein is CASSPREGSTEAFF. This chain uses TRBV9 with TRBJ1-1; D is ambiguous. The length of the CDR3 is 14 residues. Germline CDR1 is SGDLS and CDR2 is YYNGEE. Trimming removed 4 bases at V and 4 bases at J, with 14 bases between.

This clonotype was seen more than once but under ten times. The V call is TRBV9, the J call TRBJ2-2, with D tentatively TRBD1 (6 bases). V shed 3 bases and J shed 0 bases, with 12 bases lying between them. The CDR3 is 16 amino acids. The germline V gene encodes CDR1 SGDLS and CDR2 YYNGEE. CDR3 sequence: CASSAPQGSNTGELFF. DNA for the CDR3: TGTGCCAGCAGCGCACCACAGGGCTCGAACACCGGGGAGCTGTTTTTT.

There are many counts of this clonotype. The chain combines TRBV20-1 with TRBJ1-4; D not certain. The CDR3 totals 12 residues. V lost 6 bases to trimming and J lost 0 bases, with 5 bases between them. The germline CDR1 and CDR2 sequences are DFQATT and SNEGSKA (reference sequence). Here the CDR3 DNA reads TGCAGTGCGTCAACAACTAATGAAAAACTGTTTTTT. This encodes CSASTTNEKLFF.

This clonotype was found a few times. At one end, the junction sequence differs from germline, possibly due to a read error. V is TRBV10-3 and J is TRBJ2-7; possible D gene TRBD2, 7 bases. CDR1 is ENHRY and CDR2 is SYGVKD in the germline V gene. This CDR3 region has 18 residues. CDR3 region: CASSGQHLGGRGTYEQYF. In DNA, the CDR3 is TGTGCCAGCAGTGGACAACATTTGGGGGGGAGGGGGACCTACGAGCAGTACTTC.

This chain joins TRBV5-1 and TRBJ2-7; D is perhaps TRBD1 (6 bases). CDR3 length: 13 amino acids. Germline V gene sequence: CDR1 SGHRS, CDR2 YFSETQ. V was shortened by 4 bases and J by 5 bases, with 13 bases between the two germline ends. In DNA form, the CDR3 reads TGCGCCAGCAGCCAAAACAGGGTAAACGAGCAGTACTTC. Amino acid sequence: CASSQNRVNEQYF.

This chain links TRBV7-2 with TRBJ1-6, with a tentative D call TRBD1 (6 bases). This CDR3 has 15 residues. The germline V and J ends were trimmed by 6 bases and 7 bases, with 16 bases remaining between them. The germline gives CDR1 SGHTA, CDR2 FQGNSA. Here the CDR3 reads CASRMRGGLNSPLHF. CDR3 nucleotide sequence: TGTGCCAGCAGAATGCGGGGGGGCCTGAATTCACCCCTCCACTTT. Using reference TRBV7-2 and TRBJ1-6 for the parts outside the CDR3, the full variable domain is GAGVSQSPSNKVTEKGKDVELRCDPISGHTALYWYRQSLGQGLEFLIYFQGNSAPDKSGLPSDRFSAERTGGSVSTLTIQRTQQEDSAVYLCASRMRGGLNSPLHFGNGTRLTVT.

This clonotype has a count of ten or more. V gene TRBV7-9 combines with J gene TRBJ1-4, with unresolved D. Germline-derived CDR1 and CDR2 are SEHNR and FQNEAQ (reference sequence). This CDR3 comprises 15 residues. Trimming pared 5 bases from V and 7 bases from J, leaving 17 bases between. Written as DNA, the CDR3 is TGTGCCAGCAGCGCGGACGTGGGTGTGGGTGAAAAACTGTTTTTT. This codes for CASSADVGVGEKLFF.

The CDR3 sequence: CASSLSWGQQRTQYF. DNA for the CDR3: TGTGCCAGCAGTTTGAGTTGGGGGCAGCAAAGGACCCAGTACTTC. V gene TRBV27 combines with J gene TRBJ2-5; a weak D match, TRBD1 (6 bases). CDR3 size: 15 residues. Germline V gene lookup returns CDR1 MNHEY and CDR2 SMNVEV (reference sequence). V was clipped by 3 bases and J by 7 bases, with 18 bases between them.

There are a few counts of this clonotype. This chain's CDR3 is CASSLALQTGYEQYF. The CDR3 DNA reads as TGTGCCAGCAGCTTAGCGCTCCAGACGGGCTACGAGCAGTACTTC. V usage is TRBV7-2 and J usage is TRBJ2-7; D gene ambiguous. Trimming removed 0 bases from V and 3 bases from J, with 12 bases in between. There are 15 residues in the CDR3. Germline lookup yields CDR1 SGHTA and CDR2 FQGNSA.

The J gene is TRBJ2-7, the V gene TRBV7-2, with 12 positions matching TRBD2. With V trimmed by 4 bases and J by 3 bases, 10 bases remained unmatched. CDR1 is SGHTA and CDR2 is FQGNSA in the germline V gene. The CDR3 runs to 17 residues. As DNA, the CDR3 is TGTGCCAGCAGCTCCCTCTATCTAGCGGGAGGGGTCTACGAGCAGTACTTC. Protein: CASSSLYLAGGVYEQYF.